This T cell receptor (beta chain) was captured by sequencing in a study of blood T cell repertoires in COVID-19. At the level of the study: The samples span acute and convalescent COVID-19 from the United States, Italy and Spain. T cells, B-cell-depleted T cells, or PBMCs supplied cDNA or gDNA.

J was trimmed by 3 bases and V by 3 bases; bases with no gene match: 3. Germline CDR1 and CDR2: SGDLS and YYNGEE. The CDR3 loop spans 14 amino acids. In the original analysis: Amplification with reference gene primers provided the estimates of nucleated cell counts. Profiling relied on immunoSEQ multiplex PCR, and the TCRdb table lists in-frame clones only, not all of them. That table is the source of V, J and clone size, and D and trimming were worked out from the DNA. Altogether 150,000 to 200,000 clones are present, about 90% being singletons, with the ten largest covering approximately 2.7%. The clonotype comes from a middle-aged man with active or convalescent COVID-19. Sequences were obtained from peripheral blood. J is TRBJ2-3 and V is TRBV9; TRBD2 aligns across 8 bases. The CDR3: CASSAGGWTDTQYF. The CDR3 nucleotides are TGTGCCAGCAGCGCGGGGGGGTGGACAGATACGCAGTATTTT.